The next 7 T cell receptor beta chains were all read from a single sample in a study of graft-versus-host responses after intestinal transplantation. Antigens of these TCRs are unknown. The protocol was immunoSEQ multiplex PCR, while the TCRdb copy is restricted to in-frame clones and leaves out a portion. This table holds tens of thousands of clones, about four fifths found once. The input for sequencing was unstimulated CD8+ T cells sorted from spleen or lymph node cells, taken before intestinal transplant. Receptor source: a human donor who received an intestinal transplant.

This clone has a handful of counts. V usage is TRBV4-1 and J usage is TRBJ1-2, with unresolved D. This CDR3 region has 12 residues. Trimming removed 0 bases at V and 7 bases at J, with 6 bases between. The germline CDR1 and CDR2 sequences are MGHRA and YSYEKL. CDR3 bases: TGCGCCAGCAGCCAAGAAACGTCTGGCTACACCTTC. Translated, it gives CASSQETSGYTF.

The gene calls are TRBV5-4 and TRBJ1-1, with 7 bases identical to TRBD1. CDR1 is SGHNT and CDR2 is YYREEE in the germline V gene (reference sequence). With V trimmed by 0 bases and J by 4 bases, 6 bases remained unmatched. The CDR3 is 15 residues long. CDR3 nucleotides: TGTGCCAGCAGCTTGGGGGGACAGCCGCTCACTGAAGCTTTCTTT. Encoded protein: CASSLGGQPLTEAFF.

The chain recombines TRBV15 with TRBJ1-5, with D tentatively TRBD1 (6 bases). Between the trimmed V and J ends, which lost 5 bases and 4 bases, there was a span of 15 bases. Germline assignment: CDR1 LNHNV and CDR2 YYDKDF (reference sequence). The CDR3 is made up of 15 amino acids. The CDR3 here is CATSARQGWNQPQHF. The CDR3 DNA reads TGTGCCACCAGCGCTCGTCAGGGGTGGAATCAGCCCCAGCATTTT.

CDR3 DNA: TGTGCCAGCCTTCCGAGTGGACACCGCCATGGTTGGGACACTGAAGCTTTCTTT. The encoded protein is CASLPSGHRHGWDTEAFF. The chain uses TRBV28 and TRBJ1-1, with a tentative D call TRBD1 (5 bases). This CDR3 spans 18 amino acids. Trimming stripped 8 bases from V and 3 bases from J, with 28 bases between. The germline V gene encodes CDR1 MDHEN and CDR2 SYDVKM.

This clone occurred once. V gene TRBV6-5 combines with J gene TRBJ1-4; weak D call: TRBD1 (5 bases). Germline V gene sequence: CDR1 MNHEY, CDR2 SVGAGI. The V gene lost 0 bases and the J gene lost 3 bases, with 11 bases spanning the gap. This CDR3 contains 16 residues. DNA of the CDR3: TGTGCCAGCAGTTACTCGTCCAGGGCCCCTAATGAAAAACTGTTTTTT. Protein sequence: CASSYSSRAPNEKLFF.

The J gene is TRBJ2-5, the V gene TRBV28, with 12 bases identical to TRBD2. From germline, CDR1 is MDHEN and CDR2 SYDVKM. V was pared by 4 bases and J by 5 bases, with 8 bases of the junction left unmatched. The CDR3 runs 16 residues. CDR3 DNA sequence: TGTGCCAGCAGTTCTCCACTAGCGGGAGGACGGGAGACCCAGTACTTC. Residues: CASSSPLAGGRETQYF.

This clone has only one observation. This rearrangement joins TRBV7-2 to TRBJ1-1, with a weak D call TRBD1 (6 bases). The length of the CDR3 is 14 residues. V was pared by 5 bases and J by 4 bases, with 14 bases between. Germline V lookup: CDR1 SGHTA, CDR2 FQGNSA. The CDR3 DNA reads as TGTGCCAGCAGCCTTACGACAGGCTTCACTGAAGCTTTCTTT. It specifies CASSLTTGFTEAFF.